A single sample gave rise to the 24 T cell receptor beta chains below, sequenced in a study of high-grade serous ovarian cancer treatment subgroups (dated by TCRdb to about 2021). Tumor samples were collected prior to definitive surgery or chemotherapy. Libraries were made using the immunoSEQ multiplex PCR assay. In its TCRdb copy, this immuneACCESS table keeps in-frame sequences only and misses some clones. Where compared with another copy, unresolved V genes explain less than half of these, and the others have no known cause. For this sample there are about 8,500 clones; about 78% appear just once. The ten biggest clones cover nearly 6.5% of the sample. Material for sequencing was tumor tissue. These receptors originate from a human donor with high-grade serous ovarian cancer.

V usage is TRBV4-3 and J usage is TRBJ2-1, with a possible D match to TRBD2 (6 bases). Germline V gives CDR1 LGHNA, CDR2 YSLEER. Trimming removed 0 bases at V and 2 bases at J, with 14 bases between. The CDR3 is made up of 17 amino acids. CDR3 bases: TGCGCCAGCAGCCAAGAGAGTGGCTGGGGGGCCTACAATGAGCAGTTCTTC. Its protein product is CASSQESGWGAYNEQFF.

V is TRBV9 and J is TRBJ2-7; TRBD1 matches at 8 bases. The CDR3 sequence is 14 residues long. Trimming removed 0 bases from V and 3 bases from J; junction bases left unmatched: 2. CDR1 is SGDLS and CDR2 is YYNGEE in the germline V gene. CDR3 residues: CASSVDTGGYEQYF. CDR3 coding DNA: TGTGCCAGCAGCGTAGATACAGGGGGCTACGAGCAGTACTTC.

The CDR3 nucleotides are TGTGCCAGCAGCTTATCAGTAAGAGATACGCAGTATTTT. Residues: CASSLSVRDTQYF. The genes are TRBV7-3 and TRBJ2-3; D ambiguous. V lost 2 bases and J 5 bases, leaving 8 bases between the germline ends. Germline V lookup: CDR1 SGHTA, CDR2 FQGTGA. The CDR3 totals 13 residues.

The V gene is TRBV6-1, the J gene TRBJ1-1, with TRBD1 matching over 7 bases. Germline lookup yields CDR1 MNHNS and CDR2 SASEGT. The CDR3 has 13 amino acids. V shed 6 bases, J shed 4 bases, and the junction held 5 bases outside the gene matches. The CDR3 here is CASRIQGFTEAFF. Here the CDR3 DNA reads TGTGCCAGCAGGATACAGGGGTTCACTGAAGCTTTCTTT.

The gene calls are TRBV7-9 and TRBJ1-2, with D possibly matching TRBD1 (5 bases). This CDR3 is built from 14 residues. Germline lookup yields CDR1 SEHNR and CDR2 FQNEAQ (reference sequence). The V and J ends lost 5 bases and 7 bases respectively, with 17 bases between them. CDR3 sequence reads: CASSRDGPTRGYTF. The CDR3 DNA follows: TGTGCCAGCAGCCGGGACGGACCGACTCGTGGCTACACCTTC.

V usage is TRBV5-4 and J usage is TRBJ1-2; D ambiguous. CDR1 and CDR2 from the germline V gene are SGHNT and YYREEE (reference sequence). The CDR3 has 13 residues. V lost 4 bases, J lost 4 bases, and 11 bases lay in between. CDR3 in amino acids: CASSRKGVYGYTF. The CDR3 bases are TGTGCCAGCAGCAGGAAAGGTGTCTATGGCTACACCTTC.

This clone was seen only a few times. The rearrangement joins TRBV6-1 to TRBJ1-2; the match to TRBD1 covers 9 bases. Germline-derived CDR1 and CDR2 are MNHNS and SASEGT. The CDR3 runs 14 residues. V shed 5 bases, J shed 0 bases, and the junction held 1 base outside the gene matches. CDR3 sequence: CASSWDRANYGYTF. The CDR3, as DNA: TGTGCCAGCAGTTGGGACAGGGCTAACTATGGCTACACCTTC.

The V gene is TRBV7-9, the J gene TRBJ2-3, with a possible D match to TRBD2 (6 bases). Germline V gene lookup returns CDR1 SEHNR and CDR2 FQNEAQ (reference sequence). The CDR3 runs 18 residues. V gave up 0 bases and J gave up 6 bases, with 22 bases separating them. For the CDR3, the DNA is TGTGCCAGCAGCTTAGCCAAGTCGGGGGACCCCACTCCCGATACGCAGTATTTT. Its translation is CASSLAKSGDPTPDTQYF.

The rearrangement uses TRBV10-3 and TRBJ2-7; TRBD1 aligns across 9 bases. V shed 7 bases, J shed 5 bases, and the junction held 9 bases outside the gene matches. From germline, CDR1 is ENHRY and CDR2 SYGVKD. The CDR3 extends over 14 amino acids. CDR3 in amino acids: CAIKPGQGGDEQYF. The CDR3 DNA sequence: TGTGCCATCAAACCGGGACAGGGAGGGGACGAGCAGTACTTC.

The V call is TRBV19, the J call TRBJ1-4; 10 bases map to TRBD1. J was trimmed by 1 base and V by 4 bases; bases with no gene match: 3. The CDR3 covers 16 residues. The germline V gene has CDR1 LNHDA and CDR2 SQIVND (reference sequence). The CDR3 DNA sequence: TGTGCCAGTAGTAGGGACAGGGGTTTAACTAATGAAAAACTGTTTTTT. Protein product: CASSRDRGLTNEKLFF.

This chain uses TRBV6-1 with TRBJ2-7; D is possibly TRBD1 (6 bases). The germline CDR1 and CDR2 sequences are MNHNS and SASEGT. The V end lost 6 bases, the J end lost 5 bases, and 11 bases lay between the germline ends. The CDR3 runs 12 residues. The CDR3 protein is CASREQGHEQYF. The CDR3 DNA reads TGTGCCAGCAGGGAACAGGGCCACGAGCAGTACTTC.

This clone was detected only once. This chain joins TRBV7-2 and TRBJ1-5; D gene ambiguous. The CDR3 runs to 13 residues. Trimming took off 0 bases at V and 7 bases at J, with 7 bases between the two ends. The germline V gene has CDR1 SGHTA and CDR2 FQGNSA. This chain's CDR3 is CASSLAGRQPQHF. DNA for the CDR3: TGTGCCAGCAGCTTAGCTGGGAGGCAGCCCCAGCATTTT.

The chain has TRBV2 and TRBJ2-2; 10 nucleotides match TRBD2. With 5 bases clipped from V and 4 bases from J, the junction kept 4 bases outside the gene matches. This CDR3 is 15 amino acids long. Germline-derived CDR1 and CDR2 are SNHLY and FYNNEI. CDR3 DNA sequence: TGTGCCAGCAGTCCTGAGCGGGGGGGCACCGGGGAGCTGTTTTTT. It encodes CASSPERGGTGELFF.

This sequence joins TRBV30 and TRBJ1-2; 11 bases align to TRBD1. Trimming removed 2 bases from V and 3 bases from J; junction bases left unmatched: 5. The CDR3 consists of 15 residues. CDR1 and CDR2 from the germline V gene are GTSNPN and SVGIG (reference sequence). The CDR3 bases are TGTGCCTGGAGTCCGGGACAGGGGGGTGACTATGGCTACACCTTC. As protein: CAWSPGQGGDYGYTF.

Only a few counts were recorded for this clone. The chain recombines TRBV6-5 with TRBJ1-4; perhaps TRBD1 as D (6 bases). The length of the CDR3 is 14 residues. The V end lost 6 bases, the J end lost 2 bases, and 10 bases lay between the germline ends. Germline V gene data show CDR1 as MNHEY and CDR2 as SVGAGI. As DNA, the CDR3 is TGTGCCAGCAGCCCCGGACAGACTAATGAAAAACTGTTTTTT. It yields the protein CASSPGQTNEKLFF.

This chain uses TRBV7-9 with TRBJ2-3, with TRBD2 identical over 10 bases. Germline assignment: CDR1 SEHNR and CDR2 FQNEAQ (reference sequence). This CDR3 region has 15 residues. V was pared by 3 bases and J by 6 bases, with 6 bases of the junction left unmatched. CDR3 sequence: CASSFSSGGTDTQYF. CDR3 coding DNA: TGTGCCAGCAGCTTCTCTAGCGGGGGTACGGATACGCAGTATTTT.

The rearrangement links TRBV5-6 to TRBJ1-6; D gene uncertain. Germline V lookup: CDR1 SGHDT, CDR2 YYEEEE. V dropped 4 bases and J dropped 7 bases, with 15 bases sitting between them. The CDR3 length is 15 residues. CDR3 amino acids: CASSPYDAYNSPLHF. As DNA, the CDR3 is TGTGCCAGCAGCCCATACGACGCGTACAATTCACCCCTCCACTTT. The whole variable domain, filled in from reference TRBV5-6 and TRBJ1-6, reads DAGVTQSPTHLIKTRGQQVTLRCSPKSGHDTVSWYQQALGQGPQFIFQYYEEEERQRGNFPDRFSGHQFPNYSSELNVNALLLGDSALYLCASSPYDAYNSPLHFGNGTRLTVT.

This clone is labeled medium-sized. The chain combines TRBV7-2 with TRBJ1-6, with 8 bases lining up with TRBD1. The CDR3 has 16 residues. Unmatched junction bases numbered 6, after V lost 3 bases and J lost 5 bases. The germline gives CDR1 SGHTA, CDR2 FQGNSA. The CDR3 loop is CASSLDRVTNNSPLHF. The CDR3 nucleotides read TGTGCCAGCAGCTTGGACAGGGTTACGAATAATTCACCCCTCCACTTT.

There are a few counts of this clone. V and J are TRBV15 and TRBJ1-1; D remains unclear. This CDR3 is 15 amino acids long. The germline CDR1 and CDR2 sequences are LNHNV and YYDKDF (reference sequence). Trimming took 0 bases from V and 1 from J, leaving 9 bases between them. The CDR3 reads CATSRDWGGNTEAFF. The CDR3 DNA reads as TGTGCCACCAGCAGAGATTGGGGTGGGAACACTGAAGCTTTCTTT. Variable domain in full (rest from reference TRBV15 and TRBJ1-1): DAMVIQNPRYQVTQFGKPVTLSCSQTLNHNVMYWYQQKSSQAPKLLFHYYDKDFNNEADTPDNFQSRRPNTSFCFLDIRSPGLGDTAMYLCATSRDWGGNTEAFFGQGTRLTVV.

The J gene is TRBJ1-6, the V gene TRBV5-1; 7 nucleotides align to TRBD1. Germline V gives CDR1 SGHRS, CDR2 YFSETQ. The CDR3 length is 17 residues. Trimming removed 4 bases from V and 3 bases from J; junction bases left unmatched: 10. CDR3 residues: CASSPATGRHYNSPLHF. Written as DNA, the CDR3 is TGCGCCAGCAGCCCGGCGACAGGGCGACACTATAATTCACCCCTCCACTTT.

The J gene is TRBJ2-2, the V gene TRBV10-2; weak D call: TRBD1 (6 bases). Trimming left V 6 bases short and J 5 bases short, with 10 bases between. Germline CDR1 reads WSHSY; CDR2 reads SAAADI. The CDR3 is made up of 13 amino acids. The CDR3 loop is CASSYRVTGELFF. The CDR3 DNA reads TGCGCCAGCAGCTACAGGGTAACCGGGGAGCTGTTTTTT.

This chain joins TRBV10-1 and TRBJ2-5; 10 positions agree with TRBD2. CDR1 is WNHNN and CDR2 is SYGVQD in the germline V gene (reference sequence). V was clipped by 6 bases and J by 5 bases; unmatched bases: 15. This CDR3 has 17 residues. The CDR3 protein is CASSVPTLAGARETQYF. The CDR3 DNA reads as TGCGCCAGCAGCGTCCCTACTCTAGCGGGGGCGAGGGAGACCCAGTACTTC.

The CDR3 nucleotides are TGTGCCTGGAGGAGGGTTACCTATGGCTACACCTTC. Translating gives CAWRRVTYGYTF. The chain links TRBV30 to TRBJ1-2; D not certain. V was shortened by 3 bases and J by 4 bases, with 9 bases between the two germline ends. CDR1 and CDR2 from the germline V gene are GTSNPN and SVGIG (reference sequence). This CDR3 spans 12 amino acids.

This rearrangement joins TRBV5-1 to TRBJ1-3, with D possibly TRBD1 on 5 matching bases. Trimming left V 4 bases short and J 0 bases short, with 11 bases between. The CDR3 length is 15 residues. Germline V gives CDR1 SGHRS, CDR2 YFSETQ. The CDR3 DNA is TGCGCCAGCAGCGCTACAGGTTTCTCTGGAAACACCATATATTTT. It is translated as CASSATGFSGNTIYF.